This T cell receptor (beta chain) was found in a study of identical twins. Study outcomes and limitations: Among beta out-of-frame sequences, excess sharing between twins appeared weaker. Cross-sectional statistical analysis was relied on for the conclusions, without the same donors being followed.

A universal primer site was added by template switching, and unique molecular identifiers were carried by the cDNA. MiXCR, run by TCRdb on the 5' RACE reads, gives a single entry per CDR3 protein. The profile covers hundreds of thousands of distinct CDR3 sequences, with over 9% appearing a single time and about 1.5% taken by the ten largest. Notes on this clonotype: Its specificity is not known. A much larger clonotype is one base distant, so this may be a read error.

The germline V gene encodes CDR1 SGHRS and CDR2 YFSETQ. With 4 bases clipped from V and 1 base from J, the junction kept 4 bases outside the gene matches. CDR3 size: 15 residues. This same sample was also part of a study on yellow fever vaccine responses in identical twins. From that study: Twins' vaccine T cell responses reportedly seemed partly convergent and partly personalized.

This receptor was obtained from a woman in her late teens or twenties in good health. V is TRBV5-1 and J is TRBJ2-2; 7 bases agree with TRBD1. Sequencing used PBMCs. CDR3 amino acids: CASSPGDRNTGELFF. The CDR3 nucleotides are TGCGCCAGCAGCCCCGGGGACAGGAACACCGGGGAGCTGTTTTTT. The variable domain in full, completed from reference TRBV5-1 and TRBJ2-2, reads KAGVTQTPRYLIKTRGQQVTLSCSPISGHRSVSWYQQTPGQGLQFLFEYFSETQRNKGNFPGRFSGRQFSNSRSEMNVSTLELGDSALYLCASSPGDRNTGELFFGEGSRLTVL.